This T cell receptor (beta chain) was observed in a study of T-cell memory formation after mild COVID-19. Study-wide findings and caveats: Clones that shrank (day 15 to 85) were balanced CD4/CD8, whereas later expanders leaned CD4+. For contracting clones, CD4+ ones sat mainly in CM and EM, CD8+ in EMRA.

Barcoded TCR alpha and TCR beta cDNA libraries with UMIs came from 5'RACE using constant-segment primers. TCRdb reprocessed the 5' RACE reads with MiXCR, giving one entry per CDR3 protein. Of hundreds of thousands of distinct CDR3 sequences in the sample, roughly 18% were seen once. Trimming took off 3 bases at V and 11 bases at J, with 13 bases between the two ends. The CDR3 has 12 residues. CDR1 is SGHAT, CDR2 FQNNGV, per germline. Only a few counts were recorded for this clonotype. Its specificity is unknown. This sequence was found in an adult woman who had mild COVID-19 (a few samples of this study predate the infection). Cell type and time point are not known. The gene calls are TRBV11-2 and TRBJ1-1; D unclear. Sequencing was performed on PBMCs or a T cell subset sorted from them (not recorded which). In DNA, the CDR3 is TGTGCCAGCAGCTTTTCAGGCCATGGGGCTTTCTTT. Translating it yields CASSFSGHGAFF. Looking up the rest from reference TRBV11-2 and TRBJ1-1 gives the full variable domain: EAGVAQSPRYKIIEKRQSVAFWCNPISGHATLYWYQQILGQGPKLLIQFQNNGVVDDSQLPKDRFSAERLKGVDSTLKIQPAKLEDSAVYLCASSFSGHGAFFGQGTRLTVV.